This T cell receptor (beta chain) was captured by sequencing in a study of blood T cell repertoires in COVID-19. Looking at the study overall: The analysed material was cDNA or gDNA that came from T cells, B-cell-depleted T cells, or PBMCs.

In the study's own analysis: Amplification with reference gene primers provided the estimates of nucleated cell counts. Measured with immunoSEQ multiplex PCR; TCRdb has only the in-frame clones, and not every one. The V and J calls and the clone size are those of that table, but D and trimming were determined from the DNA. This table has over 150,000 clones, roughly nine tenths appearing once. V lost 4 bases, J lost 5 bases, and 15 bases lay in between. The CDR3 extends over 15 amino acids. The germline V gene encodes CDR1 SNHLY and CDR2 FYNNEI. This sequence was found in a man aged 45-65 years with acute or convalescent COVID-19. Sequencing was performed on peripheral blood. The chain employs TRBV2 and TRBJ1-5, with D unresolved. CDR3 region: CASSAHPTNHQPQHF. The CDR3 DNA follows: TGTGCCAGCAGTGCACACCCGACAAACCATCAGCCCCAGCATTTT.